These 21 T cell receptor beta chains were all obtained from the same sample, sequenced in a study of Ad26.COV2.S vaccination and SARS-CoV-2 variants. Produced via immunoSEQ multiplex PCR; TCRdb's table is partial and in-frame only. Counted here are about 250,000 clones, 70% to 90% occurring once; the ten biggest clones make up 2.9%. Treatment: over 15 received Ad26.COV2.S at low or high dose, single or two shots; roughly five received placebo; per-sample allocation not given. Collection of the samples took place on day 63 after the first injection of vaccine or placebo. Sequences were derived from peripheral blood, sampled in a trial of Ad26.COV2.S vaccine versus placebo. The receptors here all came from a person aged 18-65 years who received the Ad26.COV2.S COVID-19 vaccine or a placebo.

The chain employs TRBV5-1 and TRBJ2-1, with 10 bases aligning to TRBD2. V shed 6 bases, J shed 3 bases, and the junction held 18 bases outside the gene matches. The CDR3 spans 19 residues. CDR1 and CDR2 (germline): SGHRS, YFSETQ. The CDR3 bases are TGCGCCAGCAAGGAGTCGGGACTAGCGCCGGTCGCGGGCTACAATGAGCAGTTCTTC. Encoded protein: CASKESGLAPVAGYNEQFF. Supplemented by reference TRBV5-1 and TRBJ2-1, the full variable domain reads KAGVTQTPRYLIKTRGQQVTLSCSPISGHRSVSWYQQTPGQGLQFLFEYFSETQRNKGNFPGRFSGRQFSNSRSEMNVSTLELGDSALYLCASKESGLAPVAGYNEQFFGPGTRLTVL.

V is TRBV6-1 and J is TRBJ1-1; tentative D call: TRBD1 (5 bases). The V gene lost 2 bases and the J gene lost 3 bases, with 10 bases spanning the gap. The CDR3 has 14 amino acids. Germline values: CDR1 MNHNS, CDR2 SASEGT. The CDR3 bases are TGTGCCAGCAGTGAAATGGGGGGACACACTGAAGCTTTCTTT. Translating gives CASSEMGGHTEAFF.

CDR3: CAWTSSYNEQFF. The CDR3 nucleotides are TGTGCCTGGACTTCTTCATACAATGAGCAGTTCTTC. The chain employs TRBV30 and TRBJ2-1, with D unresolved. The CDR3 consists of 12 residues. The ends were cut back, 4 bases at V and 4 bases at J, with 8 bases in the middle. Germline V gives CDR1 GTSNPN, CDR2 SVGIG (reference sequence).

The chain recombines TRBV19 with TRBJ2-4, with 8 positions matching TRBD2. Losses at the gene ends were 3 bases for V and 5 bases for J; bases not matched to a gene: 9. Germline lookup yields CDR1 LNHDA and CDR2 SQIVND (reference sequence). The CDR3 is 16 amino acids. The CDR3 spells CASSILGLEFENIQYF. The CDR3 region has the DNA TGTGCCAGTAGTATTTTGGGACTAGAGTTCGAAAACATTCAGTACTTC.

The CDR3 region is CASSQTGTVSYEQYF. CDR3 DNA: TGTGCCAGCTCACAAACCGGGACAGTCTCCTACGAGCAGTACTTC. The V gene is TRBV18, the J gene TRBJ2-7; 7 bases line up with TRBD1. Germline CDR1 is KGHSH and CDR2 is LQKENI. After removal of 4 bases from V and 0 bases from J, the junction contained 6 bases not matched to a gene. The CDR3 sequence is 15 residues long.

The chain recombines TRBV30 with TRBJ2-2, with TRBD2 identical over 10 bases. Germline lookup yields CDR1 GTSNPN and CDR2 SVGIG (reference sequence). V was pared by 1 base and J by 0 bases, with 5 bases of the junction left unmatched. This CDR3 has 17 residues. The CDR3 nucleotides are TGTGCCTGGAGTGGCGGGACTAGCGCCTCGAACACCGGGGAGCTGTTTTTT. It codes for CAWSGGTSASNTGELFF.

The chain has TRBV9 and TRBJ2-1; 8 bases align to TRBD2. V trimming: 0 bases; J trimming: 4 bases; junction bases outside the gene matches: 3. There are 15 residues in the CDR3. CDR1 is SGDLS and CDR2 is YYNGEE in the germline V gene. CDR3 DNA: TGTGCCAGCAGCGTAGATGCTAGCGGGTACAATGAGCAGTTCTTC. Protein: CASSVDASGYNEQFF.

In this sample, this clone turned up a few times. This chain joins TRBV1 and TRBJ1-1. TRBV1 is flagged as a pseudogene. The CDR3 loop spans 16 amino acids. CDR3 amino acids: CTSSQDFGGANTEAFF. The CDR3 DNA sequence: TGCACCAGCAGCCAAGACTTCGGAGGGGCCAACACTGAAGCTTTCTTT.

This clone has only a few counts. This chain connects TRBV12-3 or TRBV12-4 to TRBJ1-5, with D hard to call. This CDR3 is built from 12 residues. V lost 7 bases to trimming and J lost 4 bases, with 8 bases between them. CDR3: CASTYSNQPQHF. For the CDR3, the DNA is TGTGCCAGCACCTACAGTAATCAGCCCCAGCATTTT.

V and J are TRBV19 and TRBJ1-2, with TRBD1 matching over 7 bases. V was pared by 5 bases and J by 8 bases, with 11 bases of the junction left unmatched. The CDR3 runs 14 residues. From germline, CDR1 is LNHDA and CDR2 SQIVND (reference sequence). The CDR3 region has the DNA TGTGCCAGTAGTCCACAGACAGGGTGGTACGGCTACACCTTC. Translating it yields CASSPQTGWYGYTF.

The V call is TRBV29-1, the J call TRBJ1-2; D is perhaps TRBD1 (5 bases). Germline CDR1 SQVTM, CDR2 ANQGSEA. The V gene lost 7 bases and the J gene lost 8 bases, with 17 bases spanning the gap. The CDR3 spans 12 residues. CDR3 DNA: TGCAGCGGCAGCTTTGGGGGGGGAGGCTACACCTTC. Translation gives CSGSFGGGGYTF. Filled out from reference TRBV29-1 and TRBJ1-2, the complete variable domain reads SAVISQKPSRDICQRGTSLTIQCQVDSQVTMMFWYRQQPGQSLTLIATANQGSEATYESGFVIDKFPISRPNLTFSTLTVSNMSPEDSSIYLCSGSFGGGGYTFGSGTRLTVV.

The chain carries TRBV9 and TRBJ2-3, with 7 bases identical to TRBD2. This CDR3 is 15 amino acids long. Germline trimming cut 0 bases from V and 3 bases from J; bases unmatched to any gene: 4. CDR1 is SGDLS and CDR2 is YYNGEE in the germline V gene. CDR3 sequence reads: CASSVDGRRTDTQYF. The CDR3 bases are TGTGCCAGCAGCGTAGACGGGAGGCGGACAGATACGCAGTATTTT.

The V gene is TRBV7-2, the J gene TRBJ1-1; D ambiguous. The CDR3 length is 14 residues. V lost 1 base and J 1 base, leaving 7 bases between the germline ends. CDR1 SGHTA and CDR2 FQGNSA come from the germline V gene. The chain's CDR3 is CASSLVSKNTEAFF. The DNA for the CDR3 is TGTGCCAGCAGCTTAGTATCCAAGAACACTGAAGCTTTCTTT.

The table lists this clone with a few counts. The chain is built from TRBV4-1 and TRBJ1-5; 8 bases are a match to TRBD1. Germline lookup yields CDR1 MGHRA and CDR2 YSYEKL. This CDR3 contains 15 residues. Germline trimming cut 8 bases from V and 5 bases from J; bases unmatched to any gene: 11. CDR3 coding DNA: TGCGCCAGCGCAAGGACAGGGCTAGTCGATCAGCCCCAGCATTTT. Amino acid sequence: CASARTGLVDQPQHF.

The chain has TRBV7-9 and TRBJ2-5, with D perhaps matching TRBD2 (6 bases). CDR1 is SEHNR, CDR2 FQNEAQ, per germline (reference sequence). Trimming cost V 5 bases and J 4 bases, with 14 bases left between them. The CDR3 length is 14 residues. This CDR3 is CASSGQGGLETQYF. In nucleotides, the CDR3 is TGTGCCAGCAGCGGGCAGGGAGGCCTAGAGACCCAGTACTTC.

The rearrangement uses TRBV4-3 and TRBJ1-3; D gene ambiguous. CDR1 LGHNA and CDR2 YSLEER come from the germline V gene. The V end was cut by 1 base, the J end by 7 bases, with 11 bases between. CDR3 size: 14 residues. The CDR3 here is CASSQVGLGNTIYF. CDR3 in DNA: TGCGCCAGCAGCCAAGTGGGTCTTGGTAACACCATATATTTT.

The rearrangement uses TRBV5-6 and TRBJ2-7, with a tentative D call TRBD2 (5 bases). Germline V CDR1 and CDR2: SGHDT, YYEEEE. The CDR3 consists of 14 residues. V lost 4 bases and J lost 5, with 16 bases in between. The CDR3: CASSMSGNWHEQYF. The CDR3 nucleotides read TGTGCCAGCAGCATGTCGGGGAATTGGCACGAGCAGTACTTC. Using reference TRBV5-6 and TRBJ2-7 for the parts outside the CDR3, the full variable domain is DAGVTQSPTHLIKTRGQQVTLRCSPKSGHDTVSWYQQALGQGPQFIFQYYEEEERQRGNFPDRFSGHQFPNYSSELNVNALLLGDSALYLCASSMSGNWHEQYFGPGTRLTVT.

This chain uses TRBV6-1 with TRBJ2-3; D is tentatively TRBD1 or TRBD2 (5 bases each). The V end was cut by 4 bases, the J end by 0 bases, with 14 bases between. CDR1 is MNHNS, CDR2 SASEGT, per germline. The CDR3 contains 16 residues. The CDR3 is CASSGLGTVSTDTQYF. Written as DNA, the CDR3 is TGTGCCAGCAGTGGGCTAGGGACGGTAAGCACAGATACGCAGTATTTT.

CDR3 nucleotide sequence: TGTGCCAGCAGCATCCTAGCGGCCGGGGAGCTGTTTTTT. This encodes CASSILAAGELFF. The chain carries TRBV6-2 or TRBV6-3 and TRBJ2-2; 7 nucleotides align to TRBD2. With 6 bases clipped from V and 6 bases from J, the junction kept 4 bases outside the gene matches. The CDR3 runs to 13 residues. The germline V gene has CDR1 MNHEY and CDR2 SVGEGT.

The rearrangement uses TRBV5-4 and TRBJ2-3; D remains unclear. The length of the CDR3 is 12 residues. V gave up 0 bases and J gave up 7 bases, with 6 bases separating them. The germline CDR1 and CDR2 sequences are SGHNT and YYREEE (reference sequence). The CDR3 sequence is CASSLDVNTQYF. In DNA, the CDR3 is TGTGCCAGCAGCTTGGATGTTAATACGCAGTATTTT.

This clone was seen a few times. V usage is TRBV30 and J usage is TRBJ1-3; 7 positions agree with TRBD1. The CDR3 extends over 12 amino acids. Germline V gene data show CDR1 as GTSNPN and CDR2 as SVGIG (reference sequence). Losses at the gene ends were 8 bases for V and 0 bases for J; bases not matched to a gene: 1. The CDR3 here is CAGTVSGNTIYF. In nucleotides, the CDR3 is TGTGCCGGGACAGTCTCTGGAAACACCATATATTTT.